This TCR beta chain is from a study of shared clonotypes between healthy human individuals. The ends were cut back, 6 bases at V and 4 bases at J, with 16 bases in the middle. The CDR3 is 15 residues long. The germline gives CDR1 MGHRA, CDR2 YSYEKL. Original handling: Filtering of immunoSEQ junctional sequences could not match full-length read filtering. This table comes from immunoSEQ multiplex PCR, and its TCRdb copy is limited to in-frame clones, with some not included. V, J and clone size derive from that table, while D and trimming were established from the DNA sequence. In the table there are hundreds of thousands of clones, approximately 97% of which are singletons. This clone was seen a few times.

The sequenced sample consisted of naive CD4+ T cells sorted from blood. Sample subset: CD45RA+ positively selected. The TCR was taken from a woman in her thirties in good health. The V and J genes are TRBV4-1 and TRBJ1-5; a weak D match, TRBD1 (6 bases). CDR3 in amino acids: CASRPTQGRNQPQHF. The CDR3 nucleotides read TGCGCCAGCAGACCGACGCAGGGGCGAAATCAGCCCCAGCATTTT.